This TCR beta chain stems from a study of shared T cell receptors in the human thymus. There are 16 residues in the CDR3. V lost 7 bases to trimming and J lost 1 base; unmatched junction nucleotides: 9. Germline CDR1 is LGHNT and CDR2 is FRNRAP. Profiling relied on immunoSEQ multiplex PCR, and the TCRdb table lists in-frame clones only, not all of them. The repertoire includes hundreds of thousands of clones, 70% to 90% of them detected once, and roughly 0.01% sits in the top ten. This same sample was also part of a study on human thymus T cells. From that paper: Samples came from healthy Finnish infants during open corrective cardiac surgery.

The sequenced material came from thymocytes. The V gene is TRBV12-5, the J gene TRBJ2-2, with 7 bases aligning to TRBD1. The TCR sequence derives from a girl under three years old with a congenital heart defect. CDR3 sequence reads: CASVSEGGQNTGELFF. The CDR3 coding sequence is TGTGCTAGTGTAAGTGAAGGGGGCCAGAACACCGGGGAGCTGTTTTTT.